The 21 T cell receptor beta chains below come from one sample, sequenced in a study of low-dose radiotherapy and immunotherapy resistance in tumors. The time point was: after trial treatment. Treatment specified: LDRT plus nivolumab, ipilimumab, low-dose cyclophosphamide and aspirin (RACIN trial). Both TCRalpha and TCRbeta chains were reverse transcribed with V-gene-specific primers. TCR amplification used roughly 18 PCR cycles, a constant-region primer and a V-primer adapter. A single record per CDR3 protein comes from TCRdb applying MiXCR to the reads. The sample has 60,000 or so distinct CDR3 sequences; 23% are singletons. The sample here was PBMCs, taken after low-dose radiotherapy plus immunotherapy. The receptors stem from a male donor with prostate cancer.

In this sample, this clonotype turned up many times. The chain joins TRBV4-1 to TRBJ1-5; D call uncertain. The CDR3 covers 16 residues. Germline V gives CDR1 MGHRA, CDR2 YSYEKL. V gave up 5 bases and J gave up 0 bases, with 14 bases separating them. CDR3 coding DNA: TGCGCCAGCAGCTCCCGTGCAGCCTATAGCAATCAGCCCCAGCATTTT. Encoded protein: CASSSRAAYSNQPQHF.

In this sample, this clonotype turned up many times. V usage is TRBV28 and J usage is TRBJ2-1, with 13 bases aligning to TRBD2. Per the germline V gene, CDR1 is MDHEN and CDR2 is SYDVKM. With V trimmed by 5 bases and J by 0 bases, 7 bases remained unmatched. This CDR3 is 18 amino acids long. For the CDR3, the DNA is TGTGCCAGCAGTCATGATGGGACTAGCGGGATCTCCTACAATGAGCAGTTCTTC. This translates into CASSHDGTSGISYNEQFF.

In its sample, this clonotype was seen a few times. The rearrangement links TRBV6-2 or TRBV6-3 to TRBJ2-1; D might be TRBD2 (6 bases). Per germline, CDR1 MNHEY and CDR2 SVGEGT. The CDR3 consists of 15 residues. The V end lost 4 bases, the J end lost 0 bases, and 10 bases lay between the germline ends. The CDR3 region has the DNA TGTGCCAGCAGTTCTGGCGGGGTCTCCTACAATGAGCAGTTCTTC. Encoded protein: CASSSGGVSYNEQFF.

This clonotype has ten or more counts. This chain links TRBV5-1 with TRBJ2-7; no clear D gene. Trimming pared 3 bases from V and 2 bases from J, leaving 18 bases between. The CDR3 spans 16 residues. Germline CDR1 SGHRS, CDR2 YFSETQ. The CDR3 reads CASSSADGQGPYEQYF. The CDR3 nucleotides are TGCGCCAGCAGCTCTGCGGACGGCCAAGGTCCCTACGAGCAGTACTTC.

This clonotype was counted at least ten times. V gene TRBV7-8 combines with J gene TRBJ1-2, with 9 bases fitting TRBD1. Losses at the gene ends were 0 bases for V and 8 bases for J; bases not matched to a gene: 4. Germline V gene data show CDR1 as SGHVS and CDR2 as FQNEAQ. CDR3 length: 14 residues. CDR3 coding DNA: TGTGCCAGCAGCTTAGCGGGACAGGGATCCGGCTACACCTTC. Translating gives CASSLAGQGSGYTF.

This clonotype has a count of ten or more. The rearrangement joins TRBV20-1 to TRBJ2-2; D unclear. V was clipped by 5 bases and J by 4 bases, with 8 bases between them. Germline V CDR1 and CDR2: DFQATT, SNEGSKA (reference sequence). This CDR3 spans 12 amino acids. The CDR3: CSAQQLTGELFF. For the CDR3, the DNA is TGCAGTGCTCAGCAGCTCACCGGGGAGCTGTTTTTT.

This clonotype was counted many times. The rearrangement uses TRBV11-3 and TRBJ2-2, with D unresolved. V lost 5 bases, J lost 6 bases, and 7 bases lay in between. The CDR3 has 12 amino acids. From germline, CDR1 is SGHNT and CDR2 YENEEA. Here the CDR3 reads CASSPPAGELFF. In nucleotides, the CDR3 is TGTGCCAGCAGCCCCCCGGCCGGGGAGCTGTTTTTT.

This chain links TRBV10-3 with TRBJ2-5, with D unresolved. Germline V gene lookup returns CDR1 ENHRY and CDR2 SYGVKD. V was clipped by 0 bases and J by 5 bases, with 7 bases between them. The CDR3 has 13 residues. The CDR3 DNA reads TGTGCCATCAGTGAGTCCGGTGTGGAGACCCAGTACTTC. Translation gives CAISESGVETQYF.

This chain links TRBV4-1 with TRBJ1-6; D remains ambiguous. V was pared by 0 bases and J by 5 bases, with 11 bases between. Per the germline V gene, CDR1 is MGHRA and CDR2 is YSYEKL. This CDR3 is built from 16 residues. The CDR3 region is CASSQDPVQNNSPLHF. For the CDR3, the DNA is TGCGCCAGCAGCCAAGATCCGGTACAGAATAATTCACCCCTCCACTTT.

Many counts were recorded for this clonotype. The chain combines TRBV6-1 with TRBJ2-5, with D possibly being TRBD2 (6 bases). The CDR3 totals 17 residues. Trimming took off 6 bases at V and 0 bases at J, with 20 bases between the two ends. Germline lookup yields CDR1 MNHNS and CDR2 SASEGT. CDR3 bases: TGTGCCAGCAGGAACGTCCGGACGGGGGTATACCAAGAGACCCAGTACTTC. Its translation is CASRNVRTGVYQETQYF.

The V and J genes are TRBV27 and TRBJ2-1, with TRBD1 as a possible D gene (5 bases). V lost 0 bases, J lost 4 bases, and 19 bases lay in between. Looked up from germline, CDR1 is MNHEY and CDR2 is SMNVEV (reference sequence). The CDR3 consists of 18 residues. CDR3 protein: CASSLSSFVTGIYNEQFF. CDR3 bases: TGTGCCAGCAGTTTATCGAGTTTCGTTACAGGAATTTACAATGAGCAGTTCTTC.

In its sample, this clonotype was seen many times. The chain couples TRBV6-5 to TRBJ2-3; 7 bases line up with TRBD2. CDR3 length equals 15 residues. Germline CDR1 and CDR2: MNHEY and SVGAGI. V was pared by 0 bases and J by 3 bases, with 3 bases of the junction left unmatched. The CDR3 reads CASSYSTSVTDTQYF. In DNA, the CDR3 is TGTGCCAGCAGTTACTCAACTAGCGTAACAGATACGCAGTATTTT.

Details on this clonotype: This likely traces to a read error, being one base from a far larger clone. CDR3 nucleotide sequence: TGTGCCATCAGTCTTAGCGGGGGGGCCTTCGAGACCCAGTACTTC. It specifies CAISLSGGAFETQYF. This rearrangement joins TRBV10-3 to TRBJ2-5; 11 bases match TRBD2. CDR3 length: 15 residues. V trimming: 5 bases; J trimming: 5 bases; junction bases outside the gene matches: 7. Per germline, CDR1 ENHRY and CDR2 SYGVKD.

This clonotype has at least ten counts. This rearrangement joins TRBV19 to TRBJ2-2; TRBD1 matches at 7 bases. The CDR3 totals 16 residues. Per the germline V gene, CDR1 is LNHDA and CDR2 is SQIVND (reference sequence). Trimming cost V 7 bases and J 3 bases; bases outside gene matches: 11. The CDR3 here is CASNPDREWHTGELFF. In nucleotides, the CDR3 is TGTGCCAGTAACCCAGACAGGGAGTGGCACACCGGGGAGCTGTTTTTT.

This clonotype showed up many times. The chain's CDR3 is CASSYRSGGETDTQYF. The CDR3 bases are TGTGCCAGCAGCTACCGTAGCGGGGGAGAGACAGATACGCAGTATTTT. The chain combines TRBV9 with TRBJ2-3; 9 positions agree with TRBD2. Germline values: CDR1 SGDLS, CDR2 YYNGEE. CDR3 size: 16 residues. V lost 4 bases and J lost 3; bases outside the gene matches: 9.

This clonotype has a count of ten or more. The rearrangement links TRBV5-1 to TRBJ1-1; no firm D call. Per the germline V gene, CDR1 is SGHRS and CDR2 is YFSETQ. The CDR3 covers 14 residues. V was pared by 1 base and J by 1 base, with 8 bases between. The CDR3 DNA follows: TGCGCCAGCAGCTTGCTCTCTCCGAACACTGAAGCTTTCTTT. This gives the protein CASSLLSPNTEAFF.

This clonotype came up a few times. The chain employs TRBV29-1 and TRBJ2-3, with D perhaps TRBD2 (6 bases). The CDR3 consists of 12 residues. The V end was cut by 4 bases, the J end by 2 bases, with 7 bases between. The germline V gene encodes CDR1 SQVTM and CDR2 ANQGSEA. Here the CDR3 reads CSVVRDTDTQYF. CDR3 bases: TGCAGCGTTGTGCGGGACACAGATACGCAGTATTTT.

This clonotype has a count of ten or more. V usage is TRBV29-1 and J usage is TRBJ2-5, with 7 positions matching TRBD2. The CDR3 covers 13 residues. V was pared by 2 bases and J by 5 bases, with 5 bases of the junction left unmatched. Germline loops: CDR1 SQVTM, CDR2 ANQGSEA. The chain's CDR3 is CSVEPGGGETQYF. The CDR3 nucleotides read TGCAGCGTTGAACCGGGGGGAGGTGAGACCCAGTACTTC.

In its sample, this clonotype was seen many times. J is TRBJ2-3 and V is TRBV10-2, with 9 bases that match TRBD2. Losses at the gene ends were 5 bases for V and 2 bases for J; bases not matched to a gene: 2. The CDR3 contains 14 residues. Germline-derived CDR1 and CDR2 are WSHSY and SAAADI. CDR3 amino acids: CASSPSGNTDTQYF. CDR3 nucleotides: TGCGCCAGCAGTCCTAGCGGGAACACAGATACGCAGTATTTT.

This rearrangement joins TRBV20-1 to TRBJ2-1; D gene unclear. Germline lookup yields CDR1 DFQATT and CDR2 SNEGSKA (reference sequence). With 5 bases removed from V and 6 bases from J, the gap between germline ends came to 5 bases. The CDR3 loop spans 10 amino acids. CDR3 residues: CSAVGNEQFF. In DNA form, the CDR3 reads TGCAGTGCTGTGGGCAATGAGCAGTTCTTC.

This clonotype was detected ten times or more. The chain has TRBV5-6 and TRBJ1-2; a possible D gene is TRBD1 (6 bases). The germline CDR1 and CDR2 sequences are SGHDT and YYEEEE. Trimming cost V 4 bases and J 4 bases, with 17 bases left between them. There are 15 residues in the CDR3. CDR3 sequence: CASSTRAGGAYGYTF. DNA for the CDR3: TGTGCCAGCAGCACCCGAGCTGGGGGCGCCTATGGCTACACCTTC.